The 29 T cell receptor beta chains reported below all come from one sample, sequenced in a study of T cells in Graves' hyperthyroidism and ophthalmopathy. It was RNA transcripts that yielded the amplified TCR beta CDR3 regions. The HTBI set primed first-round TCR CDR3 RT-PCR. TCRdb analysed the multiplex PCR reads with MiXCR anew, one entry per CDR3 protein. The sample gives about 590,000 distinct CDR3 sequences, approximately 14% of which show up once; about 7% is in the top ten. Sample: blood. The receptors come from a woman aged 25 to 39 with Graves' hyperthyroidism.

This clonotype came up many times. The V gene is TRBV7-9, the J gene TRBJ2-1, with D tentatively TRBD2 (6 bases). The CDR3 spans 14 residues. Germline V gives CDR1 SEHNR, CDR2 FQNEAQ (reference sequence). Trimming pared 1 base from V and 4 bases from J, leaving 8 bases between. As DNA, the CDR3 is TGTGCCAGCAGCTTAGACGGGGGTTACAATGAGCAGTTCTTC. This codes for CASSLDGGYNEQFF.

This clonotype was observed at least ten times. This chain links TRBV7-9 with TRBJ2-7, with D possibly matching TRBD1 (6 bases). This CDR3 has 15 residues. Trimming stripped 5 bases from V and 2 bases from J, with 16 bases between. Per germline, CDR1 SEHNR and CDR2 FQNEAQ (reference sequence). CDR3 region: CASSAPGQSTYEQYF. CDR3 DNA sequence: TGTGCCAGCAGCGCTCCGGGACAAAGTACCTACGAGCAGTACTTC.

J is TRBJ2-3 and V is TRBV19; tentatively, D is TRBD1 (6 bases). CDR1 is LNHDA, CDR2 SQIVND, per germline (reference sequence). Trimming removed 4 bases from V and 1 base from J, with 12 bases in between. The CDR3 length is 15 residues. The CDR3 nucleotides read TGTGCCAGTAGTACCAGGGGTAGAGGCACAGATACGCAGTATTTT. It codes for CASSTRGRGTDTQYF.

This clonotype was seen at least ten times. The rearrangement uses TRBV11-1 and TRBJ2-1; D ambiguous. Germline V lookup: CDR1 SGHAT, CDR2 FQDESV (reference sequence). This CDR3 is built from 12 residues. The V and J ends lost 7 bases and 0 bases respectively, with 4 bases between them. The CDR3: CASKGSYNEQFF. Here the CDR3 DNA reads TGTGCCAGCAAGGGCTCCTACAATGAGCAGTTCTTC.

The chain links TRBV10-3 to TRBJ1-3; TRBD1 matches at 7 bases. Germline CDR1 is ENHRY and CDR2 is SYGVKD. The CDR3 loop spans 16 amino acids. The V segment lost 3 bases and the J segment 0 bases; nucleotides outside the gene matches: 5. CDR3 DNA: TGTGCCATCAGTGACCGGACAGGCTCCTCTGGAAACACCATATATTTT. Translating it yields CAISDRTGSSGNTIYF.

This clonotype came up many times. Germline is not matched at one junction end, which may reflect a read error. V usage is TRBV7-3 and J usage is TRBJ2-3; D uncertain. The CDR3 contains 13 residues. CDR1 is SGHTA, CDR2 FQGTGA, per germline. The CDR3 spells CASSLIGGDTQYF. CDR3 nucleotide sequence: TGTGCCAGCAGTTTAATAGGTGGAGATACGCAGTATTTT.

This clonotype has at least ten counts. V and J are TRBV20-1 and TRBJ2-7; 10 positions agree with TRBD1. This CDR3 comprises 15 residues. V dropped 5 bases and J dropped 4; count of bases not matched to a gene: 11. Germline CDR1 is DFQATT and CDR2 is SNEGSKA (reference sequence). Here the CDR3 reads CSASPRQGAVYEQYF. As DNA, the CDR3 is TGCAGTGCTTCCCCCCGACAGGGGGCCGTATACGAGCAGTACTTC.

V usage is TRBV28 and J usage is TRBJ1-2; perhaps TRBD1 as D (5 bases). V was trimmed by 4 bases and J by 7 bases, leaving 10 bases between them. Per germline, CDR1 MDHEN and CDR2 SYDVKM. There are 12 residues in the CDR3. The CDR3, as DNA: TGTGCCAGCAGTTGGTCCGGGGGTGGCTACACCTTC. It codes for CASSWSGGGYTF.

This clonotype was found many times. CDR3 coding DNA: TGTGCCAGTTCCGTCGGGCCTGAAGCTTTCTTT. Amino acid sequence: CASSVGPEAFF. The chain carries TRBV28 and TRBJ1-1; D gene unclear. CDR1 and CDR2 (germline): MDHEN, SYDVKM. Trimming pared 9 bases from V and 6 bases from J, leaving 11 bases between. The CDR3 sequence is 11 residues long. Combining the CDR3 with reference TRBV28 and TRBJ1-1 gives the whole variable domain DVKVTQSSRYLVKRTGEKVFLECVQDMDHENMFWYRQDPGLGLRLIYFSYDVKMKEKGDIPEGYSVSREKKERFSLILESASTNQTSMYLCASSVGPEAFFGQGTRLTVV.

This clonotype appeared many times. The chain couples TRBV12-3 or TRBV12-4 to TRBJ1-2, with D maybe TRBD1 (6 bases). This CDR3 contains 14 residues. Trimming took off 5 bases at V and 2 bases at J, with 12 bases between the two ends. In nucleotides, the CDR3 is TGTGCCAGCAGTCCACAGGGAACCAACTATGGCTACACCTTC. Amino acid sequence: CASSPQGTNYGYTF.

This chain connects TRBV28 to TRBJ2-1; a possible D gene is TRBD1 (5 bases). The CDR3 sequence is 17 residues long. Trimming removed 6 bases from V and 7 bases from J, with 25 bases in between. Per the germline V gene, CDR1 is MDHEN and CDR2 is SYDVKM. This CDR3 is CASSGFLFRGRANEQFF. CDR3 coding DNA: TGTGCCAGCAGCGGATTCCTCTTTAGGGGTCGCGCGAATGAGCAGTTCTTC.

This clonotype was recorded at least ten times. The rearrangement links TRBV10-3 to TRBJ1-3; D gene uncertain. The CDR3 has 14 amino acids. The germline CDR1 and CDR2 sequences are ENHRY and SYGVKD. V shed 0 bases and J shed 0 bases, with 3 bases lying between them. The CDR3 DNA follows: TGTGCCATCAGTGAGTCGAGCTCTGGAAACACCATATATTTT. This encodes CAISESSSGNTIYF.

This clonotype has just a few counts. DNA of the CDR3: TGTGCCAGTAGTATAGGTCGGGGTTCGGGGAATGAGCAGTTCTTC. It encodes CASSIGRGSGNEQFF. The genes are TRBV19 and TRBJ2-1, with D maybe TRBD2 (5 bases). The V gene lost 1 base and the J gene lost 7 bases, with 14 bases spanning the gap. CDR1 and CDR2 (germline): LNHDA, SQIVND (reference sequence). This CDR3 comprises 15 residues.

V usage is TRBV6-5 and J usage is TRBJ1-2; possible D gene TRBD1, 6 bases. Trimming took 2 bases from V and 4 from J, leaving 8 bases between them. Germline CDR1 MNHEY, CDR2 SVGAGI. The CDR3 is 13 amino acids. The chain's CDR3 is CASSYGTSYGYTF. The CDR3 DNA reads as TGTGCCAGCAGTTACGGGACAAGCTATGGCTACACCTTC.

The chain is built from TRBV20-1 and TRBJ2-5, with TRBD2 matching over 10 bases. Germline CDR1 is DFQATT and CDR2 is SNEGSKA (reference sequence). Unmatched junction bases numbered 10, after V lost 1 base and J lost 5 bases. The length of the CDR3 is 16 residues. The CDR3: CSARAPGLAGDETQYF. The CDR3 DNA reads as TGCAGTGCTAGAGCCCCGGGCCTAGCGGGAGATGAGACCCAGTACTTC.

This clonotype was observed a handful of times. The gene calls are TRBV10-3 and TRBJ2-7; tentative D call: TRBD2 (5 bases). The CDR3 is made up of 13 amino acids. Germline CDR1 reads ENHRY; CDR2 reads SYGVKD. V was pared by 8 bases and J by 4 bases, with 15 bases between. The CDR3 DNA is TGTGCCATCCGCAAGGCGGGCCCGTACGAGCAGTACTTC. Its protein is CAIRKAGPYEQYF.

This clonotype came up many times. This chain connects TRBV7-2 to TRBJ2-7; 8 bases agree with TRBD2. V shed 5 bases and J 6 bases; nucleotides not matched to a gene: 18. The CDR3 consists of 17 residues. The germline gives CDR1 SGHTA, CDR2 FQGNSA. Written as DNA, the CDR3 is TGTGCCAGCAGCGCCGCTGCCTTAGTAGCGGGACTGGGCGAGCAGTACTTC. The encoded protein is CASSAAALVAGLGEQYF.

Many counts were recorded for this clonotype. This chain connects TRBV28 to TRBJ1-2; D possibly corresponds to TRBD1 (6 bases). CDR1 and CDR2 (germline): MDHEN, SYDVKM. The CDR3 length is 13 residues. Trimming removed 3 bases at V and 8 bases at J, with 13 bases between. The CDR3 DNA follows: TGTGCCAGCAGTTTGGGGACAAGGAGGGGCTACACCTTC. Encoded protein: CASSLGTRRGYTF.

A note on this clonotype: A read error may be the cause here, since a much bigger clone is one base away. The chain couples TRBV3-1 to TRBJ2-7, with D possibly matching TRBD2 (6 bases). The V and J ends lost 5 bases and 1 base respectively, with 12 bases between them. The CDR3 loop spans 14 amino acids. Germline V CDR1 and CDR2: LGHDT, YNNKEL (reference sequence). This chain's CDR3 is CASSSGDWSYEQYF. In nucleotides, the CDR3 is TGTGCCAGCAGCTCGGGGGACTGGTCCTACGAGCAGTACTTC.

This clonotype has ten or more counts. The chain has TRBV7-9 and TRBJ1-3; D unresolved. The V end lost 5 bases, the J end lost 0 bases, and 11 bases lay between the germline ends. The CDR3 spans 15 residues. Looked up from germline, CDR1 is SEHNR and CDR2 is FQNEAQ (reference sequence). CDR3 in DNA: TGTGCCAGCAGCCGCAGGAAAACCTCTGGAAACACCATATATTTT. Translation: CASSRRKTSGNTIYF.

This clonotype was recorded at least ten times. The V gene is TRBV3-1, the J gene TRBJ2-3; D gene ambiguous. CDR3 length: 14 amino acids. V shed 3 bases and J shed 4 bases, with 11 bases lying between them. CDR1 is LGHDT, CDR2 YNNKEL, per germline (reference sequence). CDR3 bases: TGTGCCAGCAGCCACCGCACCCTGCCAGATACGCAGTATTTT. Translated: CASSHRTLPDTQYF.

Many counts were recorded for this clonotype. This sequence joins TRBV7-2 and TRBJ2-7, with TRBD1 matching 9 bases. The CDR3 contains 15 residues. V gave up 4 bases and J gave up 6 bases; unmatched junction bases: 10. The germline gives CDR1 SGHTA, CDR2 FQGNSA. Here the CDR3 DNA reads TGTGCCAGCAGCTCCCAAGGACAGGGGAGCTTCGAGCAGTACTTC. It translates to CASSSQGQGSFEQYF.

This clonotype appeared many times. CDR3 coding DNA: TGTGCCACCAGTGATGCAGGGGGCGAGGACACTGAAGCTTTCTTT. Amino acid sequence: CATSDAGGEDTEAFF. V usage is TRBV24-1 and J usage is TRBJ1-1; the match to TRBD1 covers 8 bases. Germline CDR1 KGHDR, CDR2 SFDVKD. V was pared by 3 bases and J by 3 bases, with 5 bases of the junction left unmatched. The CDR3 consists of 15 residues.

CDR3 DNA sequence: TGTGCCAGCACCGGACAGTACACTGAAGCTTTCTTT. This sequence encodes CASTGQYTEAFF. The V and J genes are TRBV28 and TRBJ1-1; possible D gene TRBD1, 6 bases. V was cut by 7 bases and J by 3 bases, with 9 bases left in between. CDR3 size: 12 residues. Germline lookup yields CDR1 MDHEN and CDR2 SYDVKM.

The chain couples TRBV19 to TRBJ2-4, with 8 bases matching TRBD2. The CDR3 totals 14 residues. Germline CDR1 and CDR2: LNHDA and SQIVND (reference sequence). V lost 3 bases and J lost 9; bases outside the gene matches: 7. CDR3 protein: CASSIRGSGGIQYF. The CDR3 DNA reads as TGTGCCAGTAGTATTCGCGGCAGCGGGGGCATTCAGTACTTC. Using reference TRBV19 and TRBJ2-4 for the parts outside the CDR3, the full variable domain is DGGITQSPKYLFRKEGQNVTLSCEQNLNHDAMYWYRQDPGQGLRLIYYSQIVNDFQKGDIAEGYSVSREKKESFPLTVTSAQKNPTAFYLCASSIRGSGGIQYFGAGTRLSVL.

This clonotype has more than one count but fewer than ten. V usage is TRBV12-3 or TRBV12-4 and J usage is TRBJ2-3; the D is unclear. The CDR3 consists of 13 residues. Trimming shortened V by 3 bases and J by 3 bases, and 7 bases separated the two germline ends. The CDR3 coding sequence is TGTGCCAGCAGTTTTATGGGAACAGATACGCAGTATTTT. Translation: CASSFMGTDTQYF.

This clonotype was counted many times. This chain links TRBV27 with TRBJ2-3; 11 nucleotides match TRBD2. Germline values: CDR1 MNHEY, CDR2 SMNVEV (reference sequence). The ends lost 2 bases at V and 2 bases at J; junction bases unmatched: 6. The CDR3 spans 17 residues. The CDR3 here is CASSLVVTSGTTDTQYF. The CDR3 DNA reads TGTGCCAGCAGTTTAGTCGTGACTAGCGGGACCACAGATACGCAGTATTTT.

The J gene is TRBJ2-1, the V gene TRBV7-9; the D call may be TRBD1 or TRBD2 (5 bases each). Germline values: CDR1 SEHNR, CDR2 FQNEAQ (reference sequence). The CDR3 covers 14 residues. The V and J ends lost 5 bases and 6 bases respectively, with 14 bases between them. CDR3 sequence reads: CASSRSGPSNEQFF. For the CDR3, the DNA is TGTGCCAGCAGCCGGTCGGGACCGAGCAATGAGCAGTTCTTC.

This clonotype appeared a few times. The V and J genes are TRBV30 and TRBJ2-6; D gene uncertain. CDR1 and CDR2 (germline): GTSNPN, SVGIG (reference sequence). With 3 bases removed from V and 0 bases from J, the gap between germline ends came to 6 bases. The CDR3 consists of 14 residues. The CDR3 DNA reads as TGTGCCTGGAGGCACGACTCTGGGGCCAACGTCCTGACTTTC. Protein product: CAWRHDSGANVLTF. Full variable domain (remainder filled in from reference TRBV30 and TRBJ2-6): SQTIHQWPATLVQPVGSPLSLECTVEGTSNPNLYWYRQAAGRGLQLLFYSVGIGQISSEVPQNLSASRPQDRQFILSSKKLLLSDSGFYLCAWRHDSGANVLTFGAGSRLTVL.